This T cell receptor (beta chain) comes out of a study of blood T cell repertoires in COVID-19. The data were produced by immunoSEQ multiplex PCR, yet TCRdb's version contains in-frame clones alone and is incomplete. Of fewer than 450,000 clones listed, around nine tenths are singletons. The CDR3 is 15 amino acids. Germline V lookup: CDR1 SGHNT, CDR2 YENEEA. Trimming removed 5 bases from V and 2 bases from J, with 13 bases in between. Sequencing used peripheral blood. The chain is built from TRBV11-3 and TRBJ2-1; no reliable D call. The sequence derives from a woman in her late teens or twenties who had recovered from COVID-19. The CDR3 here is CASSPLRGAYNEQFF. The CDR3 nucleotides are TGTGCCAGCAGCCCGCTGCGAGGTGCCTACAATGAGCAGTTCTTC.